This record looks at one T cell receptor (beta chain) sequence and its context. This sample was included in a study of tumor-infiltrating lymphocytes in primary liver carcinoma. The source of the blood RNA was unsorted whole blood, and germline DNA was extracted as well. The authors collected roughly 4.1 milliliters of peripheral blood before surgery. Starting material of roughly 550 ng total RNA yielded TCR beta cDNA via a constant-region primer. Amplification in three nested multiplex PCR rounds with slightly modified ARM-PCR gave rise to TCR beta libraries. TCRdb passed the multiplex PCR reads through MiXCR, listing each CDR3 protein once. The sample records a few hundred thousand distinct CDR3 sequences, 58% being singletons. The TCR comes from a woman aged 25-40 years with primary liver carcinoma and hepatitis B virus infection. The sequenced sample was peripheral blood.

The CDR3 loop reads CASGLSLGGNNEQFF. Written as DNA, the CDR3 is TGTGCTAGTGGTTTATCCCTCGGGGGGAACAATGAGCAGTTCTTC. The chain carries TRBV12-5 and TRBJ2-1, with 7 positions matching TRBD2. This CDR3 region has 15 residues. The V gene's germline CDR1 is LGHNT and CDR2 FRNRAP. The V and J ends lost 3 bases and 5 bases, in that order; junction bases with no gene match: 7.